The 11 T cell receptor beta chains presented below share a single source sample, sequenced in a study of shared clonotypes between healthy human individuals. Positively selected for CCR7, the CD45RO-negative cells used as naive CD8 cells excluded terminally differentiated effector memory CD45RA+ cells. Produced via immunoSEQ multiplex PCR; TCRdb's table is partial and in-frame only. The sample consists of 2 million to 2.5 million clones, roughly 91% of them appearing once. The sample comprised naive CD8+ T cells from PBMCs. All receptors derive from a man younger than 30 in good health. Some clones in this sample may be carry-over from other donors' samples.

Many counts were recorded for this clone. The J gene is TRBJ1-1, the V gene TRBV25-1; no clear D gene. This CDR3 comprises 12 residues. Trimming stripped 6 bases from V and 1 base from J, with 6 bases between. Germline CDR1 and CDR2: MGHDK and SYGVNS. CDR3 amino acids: CASRTENTEAFF. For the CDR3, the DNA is TGTGCCAGCAGAACAGAGAACACTGAAGCTTTCTTT.

Here the CDR3 reads CASSLEFLAGGPGGPFF. CDR3 sequence (DNA): TGCGCCAGCAGCTTGGAATTTCTAGCGGGAGGGCCCGGGGGTCCGTTCTTC. The gene calls are TRBV5-1 and TRBJ2-1; 12 bases map to TRBD2. Germline trimming cut 0 bases from V and 15 bases from J; bases unmatched to any gene: 16. CDR1 and CDR2 (germline): SGHRS, YFSETQ. The length of the CDR3 is 17 residues.

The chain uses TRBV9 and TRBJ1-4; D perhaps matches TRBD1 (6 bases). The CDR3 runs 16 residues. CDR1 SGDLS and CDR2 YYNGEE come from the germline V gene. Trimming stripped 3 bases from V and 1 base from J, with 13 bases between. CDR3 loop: CASSGGGTLTNEKLFF. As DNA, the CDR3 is TGTGCCAGCAGCGGCGGGGGCACGTTAACTAATGAAAAACTGTTTTTT.

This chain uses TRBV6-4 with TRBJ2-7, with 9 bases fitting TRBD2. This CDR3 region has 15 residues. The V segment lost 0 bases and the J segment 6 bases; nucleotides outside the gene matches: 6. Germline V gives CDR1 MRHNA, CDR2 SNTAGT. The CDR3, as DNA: TGTGCCAGCAGTGACTCAGCCAGCGGGAGGTCCGAGCAGTACTTC. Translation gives CASSDSASGRSEQYF.

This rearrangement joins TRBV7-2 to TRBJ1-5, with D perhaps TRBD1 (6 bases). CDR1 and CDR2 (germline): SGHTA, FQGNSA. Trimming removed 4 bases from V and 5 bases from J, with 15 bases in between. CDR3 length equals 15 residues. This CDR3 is CASSSDWGRYQPQHF. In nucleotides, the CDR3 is TGTGCCAGCAGCTCAGACTGGGGGCGGTATCAGCCCCAGCATTTT.

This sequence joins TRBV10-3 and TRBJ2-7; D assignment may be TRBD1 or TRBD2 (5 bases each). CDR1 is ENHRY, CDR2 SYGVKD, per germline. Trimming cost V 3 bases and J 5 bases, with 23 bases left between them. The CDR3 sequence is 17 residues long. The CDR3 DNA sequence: TGTGCCATCAGTGAACCTCCTGATGAAGAGGGGTTAGACGAGCAGTACTTC. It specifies CAISEPPDEEGLDEQYF.

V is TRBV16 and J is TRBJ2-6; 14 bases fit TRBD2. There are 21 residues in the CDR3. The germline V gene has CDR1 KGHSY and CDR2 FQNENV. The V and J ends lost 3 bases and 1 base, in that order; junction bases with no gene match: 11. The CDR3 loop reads CASSQYGTSGSFRSGANVLTF. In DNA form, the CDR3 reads TGTGCCAGCAGCCAGTACGGGACTAGCGGGAGTTTTAGATCTGGGGCCAACGTCCTGACTTTC.

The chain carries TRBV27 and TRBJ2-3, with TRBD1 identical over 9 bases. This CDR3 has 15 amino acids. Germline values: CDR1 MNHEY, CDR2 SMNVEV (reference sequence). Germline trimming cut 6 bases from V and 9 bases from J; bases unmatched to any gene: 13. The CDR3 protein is CASSLGPTGGETQYF. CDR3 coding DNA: TGTGCCAGCAGCCTGGGGCCTACAGGGGGCGAAACGCAGTATTTT.

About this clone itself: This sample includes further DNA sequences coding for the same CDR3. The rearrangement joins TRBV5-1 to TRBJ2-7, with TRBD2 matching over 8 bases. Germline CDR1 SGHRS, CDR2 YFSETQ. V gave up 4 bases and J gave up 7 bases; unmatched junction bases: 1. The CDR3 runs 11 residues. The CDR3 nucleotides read TGCGCCAGCAGCCGGGGGGGAGAGCAGTACTTC. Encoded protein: CASSRGGEQYF.

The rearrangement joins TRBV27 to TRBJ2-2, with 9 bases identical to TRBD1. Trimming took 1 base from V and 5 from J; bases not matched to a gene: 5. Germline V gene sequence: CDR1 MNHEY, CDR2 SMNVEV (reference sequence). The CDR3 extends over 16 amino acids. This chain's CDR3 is CASSLWTDRGTGELFF. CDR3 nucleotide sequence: TGTGCCAGCAGTTTATGGACGGACAGGGGTACCGGGGAGCTGTTTTTT.

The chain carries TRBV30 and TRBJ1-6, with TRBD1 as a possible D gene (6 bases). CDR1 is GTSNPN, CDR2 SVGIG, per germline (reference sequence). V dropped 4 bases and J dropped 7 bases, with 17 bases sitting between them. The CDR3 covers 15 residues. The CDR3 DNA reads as TGTGCCTGGACCATAAACAGGGCCGGGAATTCACCCCTCCACTTT. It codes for CAWTINRAGNSPLHF.